This TCR beta chain was obtained from a study of early T cells in non-severe SARS-CoV-2 infection. Study-wide context: From unsorted whole blood, bulk RNA was sequenced, and the chains remained unpaired. The study's findings and limits: A preference for anti-spike CD8 responses marked VDJdb matching, which missed private and CD4 specificities.

V lost 1 base to trimming and J lost 1 base, with 12 bases between them. This CDR3 is 16 amino acids long. Germline loops: CDR1 SGHTA, CDR2 FQGNSA. This clonotype was seen repeatedly, ten times or more. Its matching antigen is unknown. Individual cDNA molecules each received unique molecular identifiers attached to them. TCRdb itself ran the 5' RACE reads through MiXCR, one entry per CDR3 protein. The table shows 85,000 to 100,000 distinct CDR3 sequences, with more than 9.5% occurring only once. This sample comprised whole blood, obtained at baseline. This chain joins TRBV7-2 and TRBJ2-3, with D hard to call. The source of this sequence is an adult who was a healthcare worker with PCR-confirmed SARS-CoV-2 infection or an uninfected control (not recorded which). The CDR3 is CASSLGRSVGTDTQYF. For the CDR3, the DNA is TGTGCCAGCAGCTTAGGCAGGTCGGTGGGCACAGATACGCAGTATTTT.